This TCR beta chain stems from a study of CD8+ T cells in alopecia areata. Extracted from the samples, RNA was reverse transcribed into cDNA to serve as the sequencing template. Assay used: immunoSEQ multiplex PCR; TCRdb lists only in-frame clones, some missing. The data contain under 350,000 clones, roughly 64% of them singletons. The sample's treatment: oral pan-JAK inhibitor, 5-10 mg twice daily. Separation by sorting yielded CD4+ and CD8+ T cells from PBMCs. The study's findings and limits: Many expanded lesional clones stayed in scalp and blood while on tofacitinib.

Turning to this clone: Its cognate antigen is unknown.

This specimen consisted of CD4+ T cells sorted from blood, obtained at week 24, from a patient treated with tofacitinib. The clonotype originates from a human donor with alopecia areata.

In DNA, the CDR3 is TGTGCCACCGGGGGGGAGACCCAGTACTTC. It is translated as CATGGETQYF. The rearrangement uses TRBV5-4 and TRBJ2-5; 7 positions match TRBD2. The CDR3 spans 10 residues. CDR1 is SGHNT and CDR2 is YYREEE in the germline V gene (reference sequence). V was clipped by 9 bases and J by 5 bases; unmatched bases: 1.